The clone carrying this T cell receptor beta chain was counted ten times or more. This specimen comes from a study of tumor-infiltrating lymphocytes in primary liver carcinoma. V gave up 3 bases and J gave up 3 bases, with 14 bases separating them. The CDR3 loop spans 14 amino acids. In germline, CDR1 is SQVTM, CDR2 ANQGSEA. RNA was extracted from whole blood without cell sorting, alongside germline DNA. With approximately 470 ng total RNA as template and a constant-region primer, TCR beta cDNA was made. Three rounds of nested multiplex PCR with slightly modified ARM-PCR produced TCR beta libraries. Both of the initial two PCR rounds ran for approximately 10 cycles and employed TRBV1-TRBV30 forward primers alongside a C-beta reverse primer. One entry per CDR3 protein results from TCRdb running MiXCR on the multiplex PCR reads. The top ten hold around 15% of the sample, which has around 330,000 distinct CDR3 sequences, around 50% seen once.

This receptor was identified in a woman in her twenties or thirties with primary liver carcinoma and hepatitis B virus infection. The chain uses TRBV29-1 and TRBJ1-1; unclear D gene. The sample was peripheral blood. The CDR3 is CSVDPARLYTEAFF. The CDR3, as DNA: TGCAGCGTTGACCCAGCCCGCCTGTACACTGAAGCTTTCTTT.